Below are 2 T cell receptor beta chains sequenced from a single sample in a study of blood T cell repertoires in COVID-19. The assay was immunoSEQ multiplex PCR, and TCRdb's table has in-frame clones only and misses some. The sample has tens of thousands of clones; about four fifths are singletons. The sequencing sample was made of peripheral blood. The receptors come from a woman in her sixties with acute or convalescent COVID-19.

There are a few counts of this clone. The V call is TRBV6-6, the J call TRBJ1-1; 9 nucleotides agree with TRBD1. There are 16 residues in the CDR3. V shed 2 bases, J shed 3 bases, and the junction held 7 bases outside the gene matches. Germline CDR1 is MNHNY and CDR2 is SVGAGI (reference sequence). The CDR3 is CASSYPQGAGDTEAFF. CDR3 bases: TGTGCCAGCAGTTACCCACAGGGGGCTGGGGACACTGAAGCTTTCTTT.

V gene TRBV5-4 combines with J gene TRBJ2-5; no clear D. The ends were cut back, 0 bases at V and 3 bases at J, with 9 bases in the middle. CDR1 and CDR2 from the germline V gene are SGHNT and YYREEE (reference sequence). This CDR3 is built from 14 residues. DNA of the CDR3: TGTGCCAGCAGCTTGGCCCTTCGGGAAGAGACCCAGTACTTC. Encoded protein: CASSLALREETQYF.